The 30 T cell receptor beta chains below were found in one sample sequenced in a study of blood T cell repertoires in COVID-19. Clones were sequenced by immunoSEQ multiplex PCR, and TCRdb holds only the in-frame ones, with some missing. The sample holds more than 200,000 clones, about 80% seen once. The material sequenced was peripheral blood. The origin of the receptors is an elderly man with acute or convalescent COVID-19.

The chain carries TRBV6-5 and TRBJ1-2, with TRBD1 matching over 7 bases. Trimming at V came to 0 bases and at J to 4 bases, leaving 5 bases not matched to a gene. Germline V gene sequence: CDR1 MNHEY, CDR2 SVGAGI. The CDR3 contains 15 residues. The CDR3 spells CASSYSHNRGYGYTF. In DNA form, the CDR3 reads TGTGCCAGCAGTTACTCCCATAACAGGGGCTATGGCTACACCTTC.

The chain has TRBV5-1 and TRBJ2-2; D ambiguous. This CDR3 has 15 amino acids. Trimming stripped 0 bases from V and 1 base from J, with 7 bases between. From germline, CDR1 is SGHRS and CDR2 YFSETQ. CDR3 in amino acids: CASSLGSVNTGELFF. Here the CDR3 DNA reads TGCGCCAGCAGCTTGGGGTCGGTGAACACCGGGGAGCTGTTTTTT.

This rearrangement joins TRBV5-1 to TRBJ2-1, with a tentative D call TRBD2 (6 bases). The CDR3 runs to 15 residues. Germline V CDR1 and CDR2: SGHRS, YFSETQ. V was shortened by 4 bases and J by 7 bases, with 18 bases between the two germline ends. The CDR3 nucleotides read TGCGCCAGCAGCCCCCGGGGGTGGCCTGAGAATGAGCAGTTCTTC. Its translation: CASSPRGWPENEQFF.

The genes are TRBV24-1 and TRBJ2-1; 8 bases map to TRBD2. Germline assignment: CDR1 KGHDR and CDR2 SFDVKD. V lost 9 bases and J lost 5; bases outside the gene matches: 5. This CDR3 has 13 amino acids. The CDR3 protein is CATRGSGDNEQFF. The DNA of the CDR3 is TGTGCCACCCGGGGTAGCGGGGACAATGAGCAGTTCTTC.

CDR3 sequence reads: CAWTTHRGTEAFF. DNA for the CDR3: TGTGCCTGGACCACCCACAGGGGCACTGAAGCTTTCTTT. This chain connects TRBV30 to TRBJ1-1; 7 bases line up with TRBD1. The CDR3 covers 13 residues. V was pared by 4 bases and J by 4 bases, with 6 bases of the junction left unmatched. Germline-derived CDR1 and CDR2 are GTSNPN and SVGIG (reference sequence).

V is TRBV9 and J is TRBJ1-2, with 8 bases aligning to TRBD1. Trimming at V came to 4 bases and at J to 2 bases, leaving 4 bases not matched to a gene. Germline-derived CDR1 and CDR2 are SGDLS and YYNGEE. This CDR3 comprises 14 residues. CDR3 in amino acids: CASSTRTGNYGYTF. The CDR3 bases are TGTGCCAGCAGCACCCGGACAGGGAACTATGGCTACACCTTC.

This rearrangement joins TRBV19 to TRBJ1-2; D not resolved. Looked up from germline, CDR1 is LNHDA and CDR2 is SQIVND (reference sequence). V lost 3 bases, J lost 8 bases, and 7 bases lay in between. This CDR3 spans 11 amino acids. CDR3 in DNA: TGTGCCAGTAGTATCAATGTCGGCTACACCTTC. This translates into CASSINVGYTF.

The chain is built from TRBV30 and TRBJ2-3; 7 bases are shared with TRBD2. Germline V CDR1 and CDR2: GTSNPN, SVGIG (reference sequence). Trimming cost V 4 bases and J 6 bases; bases outside gene matches: 10. The CDR3 loop spans 14 amino acids. The CDR3 loop reads CAWTLGGGADTQYF. In DNA form, the CDR3 reads TGTGCCTGGACCTTGGGGGGAGGGGCGGATACGCAGTATTTT.

The CDR3 bases are TGTGCCTGGAGTGGTGGTAGCGGGGGGGACAATGAGCAGTTCTTC. Its protein product is CAWSGGSGGDNEQFF. The genes are TRBV30 and TRBJ2-1; 11 positions agree with TRBD2. V was pared by 1 base and J by 5 bases, with 4 bases of the junction left unmatched. Germline lookup yields CDR1 GTSNPN and CDR2 SVGIG (reference sequence). This CDR3 is 15 amino acids long.

The chain carries TRBV9 and TRBJ2-2; the D is unclear. This CDR3 contains 15 residues. Trimming stripped 0 bases from V and 0 bases from J, with 6 bases between. Looked up from germline, CDR1 is SGDLS and CDR2 is YYNGEE. The CDR3: CASSVGYTNTGELFF. The CDR3 nucleotides read TGTGCCAGCAGCGTAGGATACACGAACACCGGGGAGCTGTTTTTT.

The chain carries TRBV5-5 and TRBJ1-2; TRBD1 might be the D (5 bases). Germline CDR1 is SGHKS and CDR2 is YYEKEE (reference sequence). V was pared by 3 bases and J by 5 bases, with 17 bases between. This CDR3 region has 15 residues. The CDR3, as DNA: TGTGCCAGCAGCTCCATTGGCCCCCCAGGGTATGGCTACACCTTC. Residues: CASSSIGPPGYGYTF.

The chain joins TRBV5-4 to TRBJ2-5, with 11 bases that match TRBD1. The CDR3 totals 15 residues. The V gene end was trimmed by 0 bases and the J gene end by 5 bases; junction bases not matched to a gene: 3. CDR1 and CDR2 from the germline V gene are SGHNT and YYREEE (reference sequence). Here the CDR3 DNA reads TGTGCCAGCAGCTTGGGGACAGGGGGCATCGAGACCCAGTACTTC. Amino acid sequence: CASSLGTGGIETQYF.

V usage is TRBV6-5 and J usage is TRBJ1-2; 8 bases match TRBD1. V lost 4 bases to trimming and J lost 5 bases; unmatched junction nucleotides: 12. Germline CDR1 and CDR2: MNHEY and SVGAGI. The CDR3 loop spans 16 amino acids. The CDR3 coding sequence is TGTGCCAGCAGTTCTGCCCCCGGGACAGGACTTTATGGCTACACCTTC. It yields the protein CASSSAPGTGLYGYTF.

The chain joins TRBV10-3 to TRBJ1-5; tentatively, D is TRBD1 (5 bases). This CDR3 region has 15 residues. The V gene lost 4 bases and the J gene lost 0 bases, with 10 bases spanning the gap. The germline V gene has CDR1 ENHRY and CDR2 SYGVKD. CDR3 DNA sequence: TGTGCCATCAGTGCGACAGTCTATAGCAATCAGCCCCAGCATTTT. It specifies CAISATVYSNQPQHF.

The chain uses TRBV10-3 and TRBJ1-5; 7 bases map to TRBD1. This CDR3 region has 14 residues. Germline V gene sequence: CDR1 ENHRY, CDR2 SYGVKD. V gave up 8 bases and J gave up 4 bases; unmatched junction bases: 8. The CDR3 loop is CAIGQDDSNQPQHF. Written as DNA, the CDR3 is TGTGCCATCGGACAGGACGACTCAAATCAGCCCCAGCATTTT.

V and J are TRBV2 and TRBJ2-4, with 9 nucleotides matching TRBD1. With 6 bases clipped from V and 5 bases from J, the junction kept 2 bases outside the gene matches. The CDR3 extends over 13 amino acids. The germline gives CDR1 SNHLY, CDR2 FYNNEI. The CDR3 spells CASRRTGENIQYF. The CDR3 nucleotides are TGTGCCAGCAGGAGGACAGGGGAAAACATTCAGTACTTC.

The chain carries TRBV29-1 and TRBJ2-2; 13 bases map to TRBD2. This CDR3 is 13 amino acids long. Looked up from germline, CDR1 is SQVTM and CDR2 is ANQGSEA. The CDR3 region has the DNA TGCCTCCGGACTAGCGGGAGCGCCGGGGAGCTGTTTTTT. Translating it yields CLRTSGSAGELFF.

This sequence joins TRBV18 and TRBJ2-7; TRBD1 aligns across 10 bases. The ends lost 5 bases at V and 0 bases at J; junction bases unmatched: 10. Germline assignment: CDR1 KGHSH and CDR2 LQKENI. The CDR3 is 17 amino acids. CDR3 DNA: TGTGCCAGCTCATCCCGGGACAGGGGAAAGTTCTCCTACGAGCAGTACTTC. It is translated as CASSSRDRGKFSYEQYF.

This clone was observed a few times. In DNA, the CDR3 is TGTGCCAGCAGCCAGCCCGTGAAACGGGGGGGAGACACTGAAGCTTTCTTT. It translates to CASSQPVKRGGDTEAFF. V usage is TRBV3-1 (or the pseudogene TRBV3-2) and J usage is TRBJ1-1; weak D call: TRBD1 (5 bases). Trimming took 3 bases from V and 3 from J, leaving 20 bases between them. In germline, CDR1 is LGHDT, CDR2 YNNKEL (reference sequence). This CDR3 contains 17 residues.

J is TRBJ1-2 and V is TRBV11-2; D not certain. The V and J ends lost 4 bases and 0 bases respectively, with 9 bases between them. The CDR3 runs 14 residues. Looked up from germline, CDR1 is SGHAT and CDR2 is FQNNGV. CDR3 coding DNA: TGTGCCAGCAGCTCCCAGGTTACTAACTATGGCTACACCTTC. Its protein product is CASSSQVTNYGYTF.

The rearrangement joins TRBV11-3 to TRBJ2-1; 7 nucleotides line up with TRBD1. The CDR3 loop spans 16 amino acids. Per the germline V gene, CDR1 is SGHNT and CDR2 is YENEEA. V dropped 1 base and J dropped 6; count of bases not matched to a gene: 9. DNA for the CDR3: TGTGCCAGCAGCTTAGGGGGGTTCGACAGGGCCAATGAGCAGTTCTTC. It encodes CASSLGGFDRANEQFF.

The CDR3 DNA follows: TGCGCCAGCAGCCAAGGCCTAGCGGGTCAGCCCCAGCATTTT. Translating it yields CASSQGLAGQPQHF. The V gene is TRBV4-1, the J gene TRBJ1-5, with D uncertain. The CDR3 totals 14 residues. From germline, CDR1 is MGHRA and CDR2 YSYEKL. Trimming stripped 1 base from V and 6 bases from J, with 10 bases between.

The chain joins TRBV4-1 to TRBJ2-1, with no clear D. Looked up from germline, CDR1 is MGHRA and CDR2 is YSYEKL. V lost 0 bases and J lost 0, with 12 bases in between. This CDR3 contains 17 residues. DNA for the CDR3: TGCGCCAGCAGCCAAGAATCAGCGACGAGCTCCTACAATGAGCAGTTCTTC. Translating it yields CASSQESATSSYNEQFF.

The chain uses TRBV18 and TRBJ2-7; no clear D. Germline lookup yields CDR1 KGHSH and CDR2 LQKENI. Trimming shortened V by 4 bases and J by 3 bases, and 4 bases separated the two germline ends. The CDR3 has 11 residues. The CDR3 reads CASSLNYEQYF. In nucleotides, the CDR3 is TGTGCCAGCTCACTCAACTACGAGCAGTACTTC.

The V gene is TRBV6-6, the J gene TRBJ2-7; possibly TRBD2 for D (6 bases). The germline V gene has CDR1 MNHNY and CDR2 SVGAGI (reference sequence). The CDR3 has 13 residues. V was trimmed by 6 bases and J by 9 bases, leaving 18 bases between them. Here the CDR3 DNA reads TGTGCCAGCAGGGAGGGACGGTCCAACGGGCAGTACTTC. This gives the protein CASREGRSNGQYF.

The gene calls are TRBV5-1 and TRBJ1-3; 8 bases map to TRBD1. Germline values: CDR1 SGHRS, CDR2 YFSETQ. This CDR3 spans 15 amino acids. Unmatched junction bases numbered 11, after V lost 4 bases and J lost 8 bases. In nucleotides, the CDR3 is TGCGCCAGCAGCCTGGTAGGGACAGGCATAGACACCATATATTTT. It translates to CASSLVGTGIDTIYF.

This sequence joins TRBV15 and TRBJ1-1; D is unresolved. This CDR3 has 15 amino acids. V was cut by 1 base and J by 5 bases, with 14 bases left in between. The germline CDR1 and CDR2 sequences are LNHNV and YYDKDF (reference sequence). Written as DNA, the CDR3 is TGTGCCACCAGCAGAGTACCTACAGTGGGTACTGAAGCTTTCTTT. Its protein is CATSRVPTVGTEAFF.

The chain joins TRBV6-1 to TRBJ2-7; 13 positions match TRBD2. Germline CDR1 MNHNS, CDR2 SASEGT. V shed 3 bases, J shed 5 bases, and the junction held 4 bases outside the gene matches. There are 15 residues in the CDR3. The CDR3 DNA reads as TGTGCCAGCAGTGAGAGGACTAGCGGGGGACACGAGCAGTACTTC. Its translation: CASSERTSGGHEQYF.

The chain is built from TRBV13 and TRBJ2-5; perhaps TRBD1 as D (5 bases). V lost 0 bases, J lost 2 bases, and 10 bases lay in between. Germline V lookup: CDR1 PRHDT, CDR2 FYEKMQ (reference sequence). The CDR3 is made up of 15 amino acids. The CDR3 reads CASSLGLRTQETQYF. CDR3 DNA: TGTGCCAGCAGCTTAGGCCTAAGGACACAAGAGACCCAGTACTTC.

The chain has TRBV19 and TRBJ2-7; D gene unclear. The CDR3 length is 15 residues. CDR1 and CDR2 (germline): LNHDA, SQIVND (reference sequence). Trimming removed 6 bases from V and 2 bases from J, with 17 bases in between. The CDR3: CASSTRIGFTYEQYF. The CDR3 region has the DNA TGTGCCAGTAGCACCCGGATCGGGTTTACCTACGAGCAGTACTTC.